This T cell receptor (beta chain) derives from a study of molecular identifiers for immune sequencing clone quantification. Study-level results: Beyond 20 RNA copies, clones held over 98% of effector molecules, compared with under 1% in naive cells. Jurkat TCR RNA that was spiked in from one cell was reportedly detectable among some 980,000 naive cells.

Trimming removed 0 bases at V and 0 bases at J, with 12 bases between. CDR1 is DFQATT, CDR2 SNEGSKA, per germline (reference sequence). This CDR3 is built from 16 residues. Libraries of bulk TCR were made by previously described methods (with listed TCR primers). TCRdb redid the calling of the PCR reads with MiXCR, one entry per CDR3 protein. The data hold around 460,000 distinct CDR3 sequences, with around 23% observed a single time. The sample holds a few counts of this clonotype. The antigen is not known. Sorting captured naive CD8 T cells as CD8+CD4-CCR7+CD45RA+. This TCR was sampled from a human donor in good health. Some libraries in this study had Jurkat cell RNA spiked in. The chain links TRBV20-1 to TRBJ1-5, with TRBD1 as a possible D gene (5 bases). The sample was naive CD8+ T cells from blood, with Jurkat cell RNA spiked in. Subset meaning: FACS-sorted CD8+CD4-CCR7+CD45RA+ naive T cells. This chain's CDR3 is CSARDLWGSSNQPQHF. The CDR3 coding sequence is TGCAGTGCTAGAGATCTTTGGGGCAGTAGCAATCAGCCCCAGCATTTT.